Listed below are T cell receptor beta chains from one sample, sequenced in a study of neurological immune-mediated disorders. TCRdb re-called the 5' RACE reads through MiXCR, storing one row per CDR3 protein. The repertoire holds roughly 48,000 distinct CDR3 sequences, 9.5% to 15% seen once, with about 10% in the top ten. Sequencing was carried out using PBMCs. These receptor sequences come from a male donor with HTLV-1-associated myelopathy (HAM/TSP). The CDR3 runs from the conserved cysteine through the conserved F or W. Fields, in order: J gene, clone size, V gene, D gene, CDR3 DNA, CDR3 protein. The D gene is left open where the match is weak. Clone size, where shown, is once, few, many, or a class for clones that have expanded.

TRBJ2-3 | many | TRBV7-3 | NA | TGTGCCAGCAGCTTAACCAGGACGACAGATACGCAGTATTTT | CASSLTRTTDTQYF
TRBJ2-1 | many | TRBV3-1 | NA | TGTGCCAGCAGCCAACCCCCTCAGCAGTTCTTC | CASSQPPQQFF
TRBJ2-3 | many | TRBV28 | NA | TGTGCCAGCAGTCCGCTGTCCCGCAGGGTGGTAACAGATACGCAGTATTTT | CASSPLSRRVVTDTQYF
TRBJ2-5 | many | TRBV20-1 | TRBD1 | TGCAGTGCTAGAGTGCAGGGGGAGGAGACCCAGTACTTC | CSARVQGEETQYF
TRBJ2-5 | many | TRBV10-3 | TRBD1 | TGTGCCATCAGCGTATCCGGGACAGCCCAAGAGACCCAGTACTTC | CAISVSGTAQETQYF
TRBJ2-2 | many | TRBV24-1 | TRBD2 | TGTGCCACCAGTGACCTAGCGGGGGGAAGAACCGGGGAGCTGTTTTTT | CATSDLAGGRTGELFF
TRBJ2-6 | many | TRBV7-2 | NA | TGTGCCAGCAGCTTAGCGGGGGCTTCTGGGGCCAACGTCCTGACTTTC | CASSLAGASGANVLTF
TRBJ1-5 | many | TRBV20-1 | NA | TGCAGTGCTAGTTTCCCTGATCAGCCCCAGCATTTT | CSASFPDQPQHF
TRBJ1-1 | NA | TRBV18 | NA | TGTGCCAGCTCACCTCAAGGGGTCACTGAAGCTTTCTTT | CASSPQGVTEAFF
TRBJ2-7 | many | TRBV5-1 | TRBD1 | TGCGCCAGCAGCTCTTCGACAGGGATGGCAGGCGAGCAGTACTTC | CASSSSTGMAGEQYF
TRBJ2-7 | many | TRBV20-1 | NA | TGCAGTGCTAGATTCGAGGGCAGCTCCTACGAGCAGTACTTC | CSARFEGSSYEQYF
TRBJ2-7 | many | TRBV11-3 | NA | TGTGCCAGCAGCGGAGAGGGGGGCGGAGAGCAGTACTTC | CASSGEGGGEQYF
TRBJ1-5 | many | TRBV5-1 | NA | TGCGCCAGCAGCTTAATAAATTTTCCTGATCAGCCCCAGCATTTT | CASSLINFPDQPQHF
TRBJ2-1 | many | TRBV4-2 | NA | TGTGCCAGCAGCCAAGACAGGGGATGGGGTGAGCAGTTCTTC | CASSQDRGWGEQFF
TRBJ1-1 | NA | TRBV11-3 | NA | TGTGCCAGCAACTCCCTAGGGACACTCCTGAACACTGAAGCTTTCTTT | CASNSLGTLLNTEAFF
TRBJ2-1 | many | TRBV15 | NA | TGTGCCACCAGCAGAGACCCGGGCCCCCCCAATGAGCAGTTCTTC | CATSRDPGPPNEQFF
TRBJ1-5 | many | TRBV20-1 | TRBD1 | TGCAGTGCATGGGACAGGGGGAGCCAGCCCCAGCATTTT | CSAWDRGSQPQHF
TRBJ2-1 | many | TRBV20-1 | TRBD2 | TGCAGTGCTATGAGCGGGGGGGCCGGCAATGAGCAGTTCTTC | CSAMSGGAGNEQFF
TRBJ1-4 | many | TRBV6-5 | NA | TGTGCCAGCAGTTACTCTCGGGGAAAAGAAAAACTGTTTTTT | CASSYSRGKEKLFF
TRBJ1-1 | many | TRBV20-1 | NA | TGCAGTGCTAGCCACAGGGAGGAAGCTTTCTTT | CSASHREEAFF
TRBJ2-7 | many | TRBV18 | NA | TGTGCCAGCTCACTAGCCGGGGTGCTATACGAGCAGTACTTC | CASSLAGVLYEQYF
TRBJ2-7 | many | TRBV3-1 | NA | TGTGCCAGCAGCCAAGTGGTGTACGAGCAGTACTTC | CASSQVVYEQYF
TRBJ2-7 | medium-sized | TRBV29-1 | NA | TGCAGCGTTGAGGGCCGCCTCCCCTACGAGCAGTACTTC | CSVEGRLPYEQYF
TRBJ1-4 | many | TRBV12-3/TRBV12-4 | TRBD1 | TGTGCCAGCAGGTCGGACAGGGTCGGGGAAAAACTGTTTTTT | CASRSDRVGEKLFF